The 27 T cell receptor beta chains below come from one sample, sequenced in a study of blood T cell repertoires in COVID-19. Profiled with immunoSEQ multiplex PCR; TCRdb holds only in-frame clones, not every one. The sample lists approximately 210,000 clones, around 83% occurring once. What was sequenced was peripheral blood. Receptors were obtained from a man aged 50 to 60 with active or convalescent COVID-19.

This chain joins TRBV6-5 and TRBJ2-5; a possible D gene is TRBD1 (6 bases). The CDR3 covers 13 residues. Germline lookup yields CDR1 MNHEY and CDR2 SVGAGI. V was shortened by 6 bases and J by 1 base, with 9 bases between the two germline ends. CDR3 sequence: CASSPGVQETQYF. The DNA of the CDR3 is TGTGCCAGCAGCCCAGGGGTCCAAGAGACCCAGTACTTC.

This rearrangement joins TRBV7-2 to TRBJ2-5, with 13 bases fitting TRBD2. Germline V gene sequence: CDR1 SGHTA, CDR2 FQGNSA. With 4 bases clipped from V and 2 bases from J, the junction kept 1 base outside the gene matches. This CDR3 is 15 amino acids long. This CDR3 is CASSSGLAGQETQYF. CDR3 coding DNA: TGTGCCAGCAGCTCGGGACTAGCGGGGCAAGAGACCCAGTACTTC.

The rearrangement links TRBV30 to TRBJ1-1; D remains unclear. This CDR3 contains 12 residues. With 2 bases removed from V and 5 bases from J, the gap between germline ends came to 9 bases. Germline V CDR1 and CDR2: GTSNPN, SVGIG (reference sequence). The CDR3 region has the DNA TGTGCCTGGAGTCGGGGTTGGACTGAAGCTTTCTTT. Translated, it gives CAWSRGWTEAFF. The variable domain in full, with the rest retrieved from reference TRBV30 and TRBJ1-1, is SQTIHQWPATLVQPVGSPLSLECTVEGTSNPNLYWYRQAAGRGLQLLFYSVGIGQISSEVPQNLSASRPQDRQFILSSKKLLLSDSGFYLCAWSRGWTEAFFGQGTRLTVV.

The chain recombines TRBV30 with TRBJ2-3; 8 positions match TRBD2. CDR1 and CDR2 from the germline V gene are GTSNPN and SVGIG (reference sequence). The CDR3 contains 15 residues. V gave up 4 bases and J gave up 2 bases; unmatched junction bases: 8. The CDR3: CAWKGSGGATDTQYF. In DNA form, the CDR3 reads TGTGCCTGGAAGGGAAGCGGGGGAGCCACAGATACGCAGTATTTT.

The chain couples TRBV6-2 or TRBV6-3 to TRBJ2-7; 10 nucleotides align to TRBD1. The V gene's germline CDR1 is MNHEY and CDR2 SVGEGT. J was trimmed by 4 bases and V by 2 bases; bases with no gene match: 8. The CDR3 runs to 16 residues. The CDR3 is CASSYPRTGGKYEQYF. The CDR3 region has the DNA TGTGCCAGCAGTTACCCCCGGACAGGGGGAAAATACGAGCAGTACTTC.

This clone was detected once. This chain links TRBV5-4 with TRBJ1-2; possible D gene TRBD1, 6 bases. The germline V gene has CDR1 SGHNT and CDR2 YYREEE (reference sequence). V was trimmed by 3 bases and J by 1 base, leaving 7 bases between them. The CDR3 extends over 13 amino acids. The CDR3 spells CASSYRDNYGYTF. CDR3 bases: TGTGCCAGCAGCTACAGGGATAACTATGGCTACACCTTC.

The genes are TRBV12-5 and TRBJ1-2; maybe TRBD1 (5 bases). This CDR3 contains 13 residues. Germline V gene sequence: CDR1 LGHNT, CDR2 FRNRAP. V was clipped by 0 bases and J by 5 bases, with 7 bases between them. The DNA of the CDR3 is TGTGCTAGTGGTTTGGTATCAGGGTATGGCTACACCTTC. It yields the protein CASGLVSGYGYTF.

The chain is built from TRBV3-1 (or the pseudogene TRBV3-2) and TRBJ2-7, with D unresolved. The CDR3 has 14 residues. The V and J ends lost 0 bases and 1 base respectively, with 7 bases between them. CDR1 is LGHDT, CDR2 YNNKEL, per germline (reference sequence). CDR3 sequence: CASSQDADSYEQYF. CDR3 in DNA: TGTGCCAGCAGCCAAGATGCGGATTCCTACGAGCAGTACTTC.

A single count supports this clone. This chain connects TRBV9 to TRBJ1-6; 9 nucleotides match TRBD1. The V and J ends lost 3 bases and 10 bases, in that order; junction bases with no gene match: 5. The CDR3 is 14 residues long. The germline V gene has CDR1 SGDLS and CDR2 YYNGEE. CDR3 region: CASSGQGVKSPLHF. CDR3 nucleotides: TGTGCCAGCAGCGGACAGGGGGTTAAGTCACCCCTCCACTTT.

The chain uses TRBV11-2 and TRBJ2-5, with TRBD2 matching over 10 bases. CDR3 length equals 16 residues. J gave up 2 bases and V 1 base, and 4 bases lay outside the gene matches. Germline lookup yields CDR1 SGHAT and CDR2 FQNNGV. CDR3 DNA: TGTGCCAGCAGCTTAGGGACACTAGCGGGGCAAGAGACCCAGTACTTC. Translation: CASSLGTLAGQETQYF.

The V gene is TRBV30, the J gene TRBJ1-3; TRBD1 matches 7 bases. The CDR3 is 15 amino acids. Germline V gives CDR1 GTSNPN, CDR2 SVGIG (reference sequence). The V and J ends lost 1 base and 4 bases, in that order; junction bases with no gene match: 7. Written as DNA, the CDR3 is TGTGCCTGGAGTGCAAACAGGGGAAGAGGAAACACCATATATTTT. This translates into CAWSANRGRGNTIYF.

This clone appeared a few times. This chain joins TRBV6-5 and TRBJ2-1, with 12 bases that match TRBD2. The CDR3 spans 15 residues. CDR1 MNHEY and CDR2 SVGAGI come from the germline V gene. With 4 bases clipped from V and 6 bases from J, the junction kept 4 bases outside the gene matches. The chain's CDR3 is CASSSSGRATNEQFF. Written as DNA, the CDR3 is TGTGCCAGCAGTTCTAGCGGGAGGGCCACCAATGAGCAGTTCTTC.

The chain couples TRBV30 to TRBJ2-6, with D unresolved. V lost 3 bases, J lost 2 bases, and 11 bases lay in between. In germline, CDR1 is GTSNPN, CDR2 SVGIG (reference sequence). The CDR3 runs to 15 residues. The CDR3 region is CAWRSRSTGANVLTF. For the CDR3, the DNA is TGTGCCTGGAGATCAAGATCTACTGGGGCCAACGTCCTGACTTTC.

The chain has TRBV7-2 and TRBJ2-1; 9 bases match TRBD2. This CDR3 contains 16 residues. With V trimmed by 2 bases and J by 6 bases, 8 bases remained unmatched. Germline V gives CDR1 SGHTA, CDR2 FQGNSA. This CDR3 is CASSLFLAGSGNEQFF. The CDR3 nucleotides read TGTGCCAGCAGCTTATTCCTAGCGGGATCTGGCAATGAGCAGTTCTTC.

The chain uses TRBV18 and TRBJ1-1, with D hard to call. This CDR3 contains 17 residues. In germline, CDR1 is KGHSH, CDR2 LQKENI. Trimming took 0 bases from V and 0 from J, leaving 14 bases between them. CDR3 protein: CASSPPLNARVNTEAFF. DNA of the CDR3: TGTGCCAGCTCACCACCACTGAACGCCCGAGTGAACACTGAAGCTTTCTTT.

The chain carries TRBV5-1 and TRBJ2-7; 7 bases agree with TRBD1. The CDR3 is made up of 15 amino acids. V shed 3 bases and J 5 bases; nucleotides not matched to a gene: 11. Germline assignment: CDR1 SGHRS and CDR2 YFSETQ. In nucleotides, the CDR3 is TGCGCCAGCAGCTCGACCCCGGGGACAGAAAACGAGCAGTACTTC. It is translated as CASSSTPGTENEQYF.

Here the CDR3 DNA reads TGCGCCAGCAGCCGAGACAGGGGTCTTGGTGAGCAGTTCTTC. Protein: CASSRDRGLGEQFF. J is TRBJ2-1 and V is TRBV4-3, with 8 nucleotides matching TRBD1. Trimming at V came to 4 bases and at J to 9 bases, leaving 8 bases not matched to a gene. Per germline, CDR1 LGHNA and CDR2 YSLEER. The CDR3 runs to 14 residues.

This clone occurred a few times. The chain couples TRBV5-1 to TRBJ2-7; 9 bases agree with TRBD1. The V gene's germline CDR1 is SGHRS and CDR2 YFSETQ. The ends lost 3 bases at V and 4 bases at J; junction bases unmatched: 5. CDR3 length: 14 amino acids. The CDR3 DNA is TGCGCCAGCAGCTCCGGACAGGGGTGGTACGAGCAGTACTTC. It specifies CASSSGQGWYEQYF.

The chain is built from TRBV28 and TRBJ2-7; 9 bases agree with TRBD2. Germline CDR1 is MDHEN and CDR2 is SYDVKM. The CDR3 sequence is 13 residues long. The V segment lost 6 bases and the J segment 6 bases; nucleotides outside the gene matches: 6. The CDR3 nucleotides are TGTGCCAGCAGGGGTAGCGGGAGAGCCGAGCAGTACTTC. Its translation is CASRGSGRAEQYF. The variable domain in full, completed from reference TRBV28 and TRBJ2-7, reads DVKVTQSSRYLVKRTGEKVFLECVQDMDHENMFWYRQDPGLGLRLIYFSYDVKMKEKGDIPEGYSVSREKKERFSLILESASTNQTSMYLCASRGSGRAEQYFGPGTRLTVT.

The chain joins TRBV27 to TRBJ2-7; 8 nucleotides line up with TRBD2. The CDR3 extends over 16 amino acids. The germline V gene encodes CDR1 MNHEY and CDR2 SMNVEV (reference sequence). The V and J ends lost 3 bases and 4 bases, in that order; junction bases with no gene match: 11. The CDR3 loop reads CASSFLGAGVLYEQYF. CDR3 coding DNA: TGTGCCAGCAGTTTTTTGGGAGCGGGAGTTTTGTACGAGCAGTACTTC.

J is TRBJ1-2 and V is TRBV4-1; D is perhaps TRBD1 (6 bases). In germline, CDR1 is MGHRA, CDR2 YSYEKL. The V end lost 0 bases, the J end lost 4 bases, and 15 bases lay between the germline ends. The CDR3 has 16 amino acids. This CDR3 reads CASSQDPSGVGYGYTF. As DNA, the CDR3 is TGCGCCAGCAGCCAAGATCCGTCAGGGGTAGGCTATGGCTACACCTTC.

The chain's CDR3 is CASSLDGQGGYGYTF. The CDR3 DNA reads as TGTGCCAGCAGCTTGGATGGACAGGGGGGCTATGGCTACACCTTC. The chain combines TRBV5-4 with TRBJ1-2; the match to TRBD1 covers 10 bases. The V gene's germline CDR1 is SGHNT and CDR2 YYREEE (reference sequence). The V and J ends lost 0 bases and 4 bases, in that order; junction bases with no gene match: 3. The CDR3 is made up of 15 amino acids.

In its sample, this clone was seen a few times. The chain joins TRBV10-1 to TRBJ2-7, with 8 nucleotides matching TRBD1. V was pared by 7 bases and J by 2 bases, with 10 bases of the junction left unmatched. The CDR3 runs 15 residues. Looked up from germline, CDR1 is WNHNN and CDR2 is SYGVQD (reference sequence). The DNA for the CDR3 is TGCGCCAGCACCCCGGGACAGGTTCCTCCCTACGAGCAGTACTTC. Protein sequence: CASTPGQVPPYEQYF.

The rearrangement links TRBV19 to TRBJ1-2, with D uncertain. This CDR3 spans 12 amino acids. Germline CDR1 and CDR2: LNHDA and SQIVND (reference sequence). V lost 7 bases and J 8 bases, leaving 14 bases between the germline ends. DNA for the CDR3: TGTGCCAGTACGAGTCGTGTCTTCGGCTACACCTTC. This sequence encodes CASTSRVFGYTF.

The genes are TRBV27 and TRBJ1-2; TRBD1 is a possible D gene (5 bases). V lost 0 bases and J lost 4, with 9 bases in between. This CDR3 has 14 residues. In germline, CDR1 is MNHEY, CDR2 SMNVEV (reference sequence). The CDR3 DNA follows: TGTGCCAGCAGTTTATCGAGAGACAGCTATGGCTACACCTTC. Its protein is CASSLSRDSYGYTF.

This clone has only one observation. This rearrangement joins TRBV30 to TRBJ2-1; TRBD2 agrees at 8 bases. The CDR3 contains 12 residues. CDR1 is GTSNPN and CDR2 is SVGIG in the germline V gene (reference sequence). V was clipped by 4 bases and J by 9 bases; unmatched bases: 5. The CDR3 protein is CAWTGLDFEQFF. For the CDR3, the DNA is TGTGCCTGGACGGGACTAGATTTTGAGCAGTTCTTC. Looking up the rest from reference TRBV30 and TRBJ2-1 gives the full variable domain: SQTIHQWPATLVQPVGSPLSLECTVEGTSNPNLYWYRQAAGRGLQLLFYSVGIGQISSEVPQNLSASRPQDRQFILSSKKLLLSDSGFYLCAWTGLDFEQFFGPGTRLTVL.

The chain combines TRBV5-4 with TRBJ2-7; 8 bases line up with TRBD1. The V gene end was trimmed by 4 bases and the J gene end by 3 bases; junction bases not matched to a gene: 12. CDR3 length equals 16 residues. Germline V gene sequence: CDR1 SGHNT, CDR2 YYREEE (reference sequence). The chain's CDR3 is CASSPRDRFSFYEQYF. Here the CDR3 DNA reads TGTGCCAGCAGCCCGCGGGACAGGTTTTCGTTCTACGAGCAGTACTTC.